This TCR beta chain is drawn from a study of regulatory T cells in long-lasting Graves disease (dated by TCRdb to about 2021). Describing the broader study: Patients with newly diagnosed Graves' disease had been on antithyroid drugs for under 3 months. Peripheral blood TCR sequencing and RNA sequencing compared persistent Graves' disease patients with newly diagnosed Graves' disease patients. The study was conducted in China and was registered as a clinical trial. TCR sequencing covered roughly 13 persistent and 20 newly diagnosed Graves' disease patients, some 35 samples in total.

This clonotype appeared many times. No antigen is known for it. One end of the junction varies from germline; a read error may be responsible. Library method: multiplex PCR. The sample was run on an Illumina HiSeq 4000. iRepertoire HTBI primers and Arm-PCR amplification of CDR3 regions were used to construct TCR beta libraries. Before sequencing, the PCR products went through gel purification. In the source study's methods: A total of fewer than 70 TRBV and approximately 15 TRBJ segments were identified across samples and were used for gene usage analysis of CDR3 amino acid clonotypes. COPE and FqMerger were used to merge filtered high-quality paired reads into contigs. BLAST was used to align contigs to IMGT TRBV, TRBD and TRBJ reference genes, and CDR3 was defined according to IMGT. Clonotypes above 0.1% frequency were classified as highly expanded clones. Repertoire diversity was measured by Shannon entropy, and V-J evenness by the Gini coefficient. A clonotype found in more than one individual was treated as public. Clones were called with MiXCR by TCRdb after fastp trimmed the public reads at Q25, and only in-frame beta chains were retained. CDR3 protein duplicates are merged, each entry listing the most common genes and DNA. The V and J calls follow TCRdb's processing rather than the paper's. The sample table shows roughly 380,000 distinct CDR3 sequences, and over 15% are seen once. Clones ranked in the top ten supply about 32% of the sample.

From its cysteine to its phenylalanine, the CDR3 spans 14 amino acids. The only DNA kept is the CDR3, 42 bases in frame from the first base. In the germline V gene, CDR1 corresponds to SGDLS and CDR2 to YYNGEE. The label giving this sample's time point can be read as: newly diagnosed GD, antithyroid drugs for less than 3 months. For both TCR sequencing and RNA sequencing, RNA was extracted from PBMCs using TRIzol. Graves' disease was diagnosed according to American Thyroid Association guidelines. Patients for the study were recruited at an endocrinology department in Xi'an, China. Each patient gave approximately 10 milliliters of peripheral blood, collected in an EDTA anticoagulant tube. PBMCs were isolated by Ficoll Paque Plus density gradient separation without further T cell sorting. An Agilent 2100 Bioanalyzer and agarose gel were used to assess RNA quality, and a NanoDrop 2000 was used to measure RNA concentration.

What the study reported, not specific to this receptor: Only peripheral blood was studied, because thyroid tissue, the primary lesion, was inaccessible. Compared with newly diagnosed patients, patients with persistent Graves' disease had lower TCR Shannon entropy and fewer highly expanded clones, which suggests clonal expansion. Sequencing and analysis were restricted to the TCR beta chain. The authors acknowledged the small sample size as a limitation that may reduce accuracy. Preferential use of TRBV28, TRBJ1-2 and TRBJ2-5 was observed in persistent disease, whereas TRBV20-1 and TRBJ2-1 were favored in newly diagnosed disease. Patients with persistent disease shared more public clonotypes (about 2,500) than newly diagnosed patients did (more than 900).

This sample was shared with a second study, whose subject was T cells in Graves' hyperthyroidism and ophthalmopathy. The second study reports: A patient counted as having stable Graves' hyperthyroidism if no progression to ophthalmopathy occurred over 18 months of follow-up. Hyperthyroidism patients were newly diagnosed, with disease duration under 2 months, and aged 18 to 65 years. Patients with uncontrolled infections, other autoimmune diseases, pregnancy or lactation were excluded. Diagnoses were based on clinical symptoms, serum thyroxine and TRAb, thyroid ultrasound and orbital computed tomography. A first-round RT-PCR of the TCR CDR3 used the HTBI primer set with the Qiagen OneStep RT-PCR kit. Most expanded thyroid clonotypes (frequency above 0.001) were also found in blood, which suggests that blood repertoires may mirror thyroid immune responses. A model built on a 13 V-J signature distinguished ophthalmopathy from stable hyperthyroidism, reaching about 88% sensitivity and around 82% specificity in cross-validation and 80%/75% in testing. In validation, the model predicted progression to ophthalmopathy a median of around 6.5 months before onset, with about 71% sensitivity and around 76% specificity. TCR V-J signatures able to tell the groups apart were searched for in a discovery cohort of around 95 patients, of whom more than 40 had Graves' ophthalmopathy and roughly 58 had stable Graves' hyperthyroidism. Prospective prediction of ophthalmopathy was tested in an independent validation cohort of 18 to 20 hyperthyroidism patients and 17 patients who later progressed to ophthalmopathy. The 100 or so discovery patients were randomly divided into training and test sets at a 7:3 ratio. The study also compared thyroid tissue and blood T-cell repertoires from five or six Graves' hyperthyroidism patients. After sampling, hyperthyroidism patients received methimazole starting at 30 mg daily, and ophthalmopathy patients received high-dose intravenous methylprednisolone. The libraries were constructed in a second round of multiplex PCR and then size-selected and purified. Sequencing of the libraries was done on an Illumina HiSeq2000 using paired-end 100 bp reads. Raw data were processed with SOAPnuke, discarding reads with adapters, uncalled bases, mean Phred below 15, or no exact constant-primer or identifier match. COPE v1.2.5 was used to merge high-quality paired reads, and clonotypes were defined as unique nucleotide sequences. MiTCR v1.1 was used to align the clonotypes against IMGT TRBV, TRBD and TRBJ reference segments. The analysis included only V-J combinations with a frequency above 0.0001, which together covered roughly 99% of the repertoires. The TCS score was defined as the ratio of F50 (clonal expansion) to E x V (chaos), calculated using BLOSUM62-based TCRdist between CDR3 peptides within each V-J. Welch's t-statistics and random forest reduced 450 to 600 V-J features to fewer than 15, which were used in a naive Bayes classifier (R e1071). No statistical method was used to set the sample size in advance, and investigators knew the group allocation. The paper describes TCR Vbeta CDR3 sequencing of around 140 peripheral blood samples, made up of 43 ophthalmopathy patients, roughly 80 hyperthyroidism patients and about 17 progressor patients.

The chain is assembled from TRBV9 and TRBJ1-1; the D gene is perhaps TRBD1, on 6 matching bases. The TCR sequence derives from a man aged 40-50 years with Graves disease. Donor details come from another sample of the same person, matched by shared clones. The sample here was peripheral blood mononuclear cells (PBMCs), taken at new diagnosis, from a patient treated with antithyroid drugs. The CDR3 region has the sequence CASSLGARYTEAFF. The sequence in DNA is TGCGCCAGCAGCTTGGGGGCGCGGTACACTGAAGCTTTCTTT. Full variable domain (CDR3 extended with the reference TRBV9 and TRBJ1-1 proteins): DSGVTQTPKHLITATGQRVTLRCSPRSGDLSVYWYQQSLDQGLQFLIQYYNGEERAKGNILERFSAQQFPDLHSELNLSSLELGDSALYFCASSLGARYTEAFFGQGTRLTVV.